These 8 T cell receptor beta chains were all obtained from the same sample, sequenced in a study of OX40 agonist ivuxolimab in advanced cancers. Using immunoSEQ multiplex PCR, the repertoire was profiled, and TCRdb retains in-frame clones only, with some absent. Among tens of thousands of clones, roughly four fifths were seen once, and the ten largest hold 0.35% to 0.45%. The source was CD4+ or CD8+ T cells sorted from blood, collected in a trial of the OX40 agonist ivuxolimab. Source of these receptors: an adult with an advanced solid tumor such as melanoma, head and neck, liver or kidney cancer.

The CDR3 here is CASSSGTVGVNQPQHF. CDR3 nucleotides: TGTGCCAGCAGCTCCGGGACAGTGGGTGTCAATCAGCCCCAGCATTTT. This chain connects TRBV6-6 to TRBJ1-5, with 7 bases fitting TRBD1. The CDR3 length is 16 residues. V trimming: 6 bases; J trimming: 3 bases; junction bases outside the gene matches: 11. Looked up from germline, CDR1 is MNHNY and CDR2 is SVGAGI (reference sequence).

V is TRBV7-2 and J is TRBJ1-1; 7 bases line up with TRBD1. The germline V gene has CDR1 SGHTA and CDR2 FQGNSA. With 5 bases clipped from V and 0 bases from J, the junction kept 9 bases outside the gene matches. The CDR3 covers 16 residues. The CDR3 is CASSPGTARMNTEAFF. DNA for the CDR3: TGTGCCAGCAGCCCCGGGACAGCAAGGATGAACACTGAAGCTTTCTTT.

This clone appeared a single time. The chain employs TRBV9 and TRBJ2-3; D is ambiguous. The CDR3 length is 14 residues. Germline assignment: CDR1 SGDLS and CDR2 YYNGEE. V lost 2 bases and J lost 6, with 13 bases in between. The CDR3 bases are TGTGCCAGCAGCGTCCTATCCTCCGGCGATACGCAGTATTTT. As protein: CASSVLSSGDTQYF.

This rearrangement joins TRBV5-1 to TRBJ1-5; weak D call: TRBD1 (6 bases). CDR1 and CDR2 (germline): SGHRS, YFSETQ. V dropped 4 bases and J dropped 3 bases, with 11 bases sitting between them. The CDR3 runs to 14 residues. CDR3 protein: CASSIGGDNQPQHF. The CDR3 bases are TGCGCCAGCAGCATAGGGGGAGACAATCAGCCCCAGCATTTT.

This rearrangement joins TRBV7-2 to TRBJ2-3; 8 nucleotides match TRBD1. The CDR3 runs 15 residues. Germline trimming cut 3 bases from V and 8 bases from J; bases unmatched to any gene: 10. Germline-derived CDR1 and CDR2 are SGHTA and FQGNSA. CDR3 sequence reads: CASSLTGDMQGTQYF. The CDR3 DNA reads as TGTGCCAGCAGCTTGACAGGGGACATGCAGGGTACGCAGTATTTT.

J is TRBJ2-2 and V is TRBV30; D could derive from TRBD1 or TRBD2 (6 bases each). The CDR3 is 13 residues long. V was pared by 2 bases and J by 4 bases, with 8 bases between. Germline V CDR1 and CDR2: GTSNPN, SVGIG (reference sequence). This CDR3 is CAWSTGATGELFF. CDR3 DNA: TGTGCCTGGAGTACGGGGGCCACCGGGGAGCTGTTTTTT. Complete variable domain (other parts from reference TRBV30 and TRBJ2-2): SQTIHQWPATLVQPVGSPLSLECTVEGTSNPNLYWYRQAAGRGLQLLFYSVGIGQISSEVPQNLSASRPQDRQFILSSKKLLLSDSGFYLCAWSTGATGELFFGEGSRLTVL.

V is TRBV7-8 and J is TRBJ2-3; 9 positions match TRBD2. The germline V gene has CDR1 SGHVS and CDR2 FQNEAQ. The V gene end was trimmed by 5 bases and the J gene end by 1 base; junction bases not matched to a gene: 10. This CDR3 has 17 residues. CDR3 sequence reads: CASSARLADDRTDTQYF. In nucleotides, the CDR3 is TGTGCCAGCAGCGCGAGACTAGCGGACGATCGCACAGATACGCAGTATTTT.

The J gene is TRBJ2-5, the V gene TRBV18; a weak D match, TRBD2 (5 bases). Germline CDR1 reads KGHSH; CDR2 reads LQKENI. V lost 3 bases and J lost 3, with 14 bases in between. This CDR3 region has 15 residues. This CDR3 reads CASSPRRLGEETQYF. As DNA, the CDR3 is TGTGCCAGCTCACCCAGGAGGCTCGGGGAAGAGACCCAGTACTTC.